This is a list of T cell receptor beta chains from one sample in a study of siplizumab effects on memory and regulatory T cells. Profiling relied on immunoSEQ multiplex PCR, and the TCRdb table lists in-frame clones only, not all of them. The table records around 100,000 clones, 94% of them present only once. Sequenced material: non-Treg CD4+ T cells sorted from blood. Receptors originate from a human donor in good health. CDR3s include the opening cysteine and the closing phenylalanine or tryptophan. D genes are given only for firm matches. Size values are once, few and many counts, or a class for expanded clones, and some rows have none.

D gene: .; J gene: TRBJ2-2; clone size: .; V gene: TRBV7-3; CDR3 DNA: TGTGCCAGCAGCTTAACAGGGGTCGGGGAGCTGTTTTTT; CDR3 protein: CASSLTGVGELFF
D gene: .; J gene: TRBJ2-7; clone size: .; V gene: TRBV2; CDR3 DNA: TGTGCCAGCAGGGGACTGACTGCTTCCTACGAGCAGTACTTC; CDR3 protein: CASRGLTASYEQYF
D gene: .; J gene: TRBJ2-6; clone size: .; V gene: TRBV7-2; CDR3 DNA: TGTGCCAGCAGCCCCGCTGTTTCCTCTGGGGCCAACGTCCTGACTTTC; CDR3 protein: CASSPAVSSGANVLTF
D gene: .; J gene: TRBJ2-7; clone size: .; V gene: TRBV29-1; CDR3 DNA: TGCAGCGTTACGTTAGGGCCAGATACGTACGAGCAGTACTTC; CDR3 protein: CSVTLGPDTYEQYF
D gene: .; J gene: TRBJ2-3; clone size: few; V gene: TRBV7-2; CDR3 DNA: TGTGCCAGCAGCTCCCAGGGGGGGCGGGGTAGCACAGATACGCAGTATTTT; CDR3 protein: CASSSQGGRGSTDTQYF
D gene: .; J gene: TRBJ2-5; clone size: .; V gene: TRBV5-1; CDR3 DNA: TGCGCCAGCAGCTTGGTAGTAGCGCAGACCCAGTACTTC; CDR3 protein: CASSLVVAQTQYF
D gene: .; J gene: TRBJ2-2; clone size: .; V gene: TRBV9; CDR3 DNA: TGTGCCAGCAGCGTAGCCTGGCAGGGAGGAACCGGGGAGCTGTTTTTT; CDR3 protein: CASSVAWQGGTGELFF
D gene: TRBD1; J gene: TRBJ1-1; clone size: .; V gene: TRBV29-1; CDR3 DNA: TGCAGCGTCCACCGGGACAGGATGAACACTGAAGCTTTCTTT; CDR3 protein: CSVHRDRMNTEAFF
D gene: .; J gene: TRBJ1-2; clone size: .; V gene: TRBV5-1; CDR3 DNA: TGCGCCAGCAGCTGGGGGAAGGGTGGAGACTATGGCTACACCTTC; CDR3 protein: CASSWGKGGDYGYTF
D gene: TRBD1; J gene: TRBJ2-7; clone size: once; V gene: TRBV5-1; CDR3 DNA: TGCGCCAGGACGGGACAGGGGGCCTTAGGGCGGTGCGAGCAGTACTTC; CDR3 protein: CARTGQGALGRCEQYF
D gene: .; J gene: TRBJ2-4; clone size: .; V gene: TRBV30; CDR3 DNA: TGTGCCTGGAGTGTACAGGGTCGGAACATTCAGTACTTC; CDR3 protein: CAWSVQGRNIQYF
D gene: .; J gene: TRBJ1-4; clone size: .; V gene: TRBV12-5; CDR3 DNA: TGTGCTAGTGGTTTGGTACTAGGGGGGTCACATGAAAAACTGTTTTTT; CDR3 protein: CASGLVLGGSHEKLFF
D gene: .; J gene: TRBJ2-3; clone size: .; V gene: TRBV4-1; CDR3 DNA: TGCGCCAGCAGCCAAGAAGTCCCTAGCACAGATACGCAGTATTTT; CDR3 protein: CASSQEVPSTDTQYF
D gene: TRBD1; J gene: TRBJ2-7; clone size: .; V gene: TRBV5-1; CDR3 DNA: TGCGCCAGCAGCGTGGACAGGGGCAGATACGAGCAGTACTTC; CDR3 protein: CASSVDRGRYEQYF